Detailed here is one T cell receptor (beta chain). This clone's antigen is unknown. Base quality data are lacking; no much larger clone is found one base away. Germline trimming amounts to 0 bases on V and 9 bases on J, with 5 as the count of junction bases outside the gene matches. The CDR3 has 14 amino acids, counting the end cysteine and phenylalanine. Only the CDR3 region is kept as DNA, spanning 42 bases read in frame from base 1. Based on the germline V gene, the CDR1 and CDR2 sequences are SGHRS and YFSETQ. This specimen comes from a study of blood T cell repertoires in COVID-19 (dated by TCRdb to between 2020 and 2021). Notes on the research overall: The collaborator samples originated in the United States, Italy and Spain and spanned the acute and convalescent phases of COVID-19. Subjects who had been exposed to COVID-19, were actively infected with it, or had recovered from it provided the deeply sampled blood TCRbeta repertoires that made up the dataset. The sample metadata nearly always contained a de-identified subject ID, COVID-19 status, age in years and sex. Where available, HLA class I and class II types were taken from metadata supplied by the sample provider and were not determined by assay-based typing. Samples were obtained from the ongoing ImmuneRACE study (first 160 participants) and from about 1,300 subjects provided by 6 global collaborators. The repertoires were released in a freely available public database intended as a resource for research on the immune response to SARS-CoV-2. The prospective study material was composed of cDNA or gDNA derived from T cells, B-cell-depleted T cells, or PBMCs. Results and caveats for the whole study, not just this receptor: How much clinical and demographic metadata was included differed by source and by participant, and the metadata was provided uncurated.

Participants in the prospective study were aged about 18 to 95 years, lived in over 20 United States geographic areas, and enrolled through a virtual design. Cohort assignment in the prospective study relied on participant-reported clinical history from a screening survey and a study questionnaire. Recovered participants in ImmuneRACE Cohort 3 were defined by two consecutive negative NP/OP PCR tests, clearance by a healthcare professional, or resolution of symptoms. Each participant in the prospective study had whole blood, serum and a nasopharyngeal or oropharyngeal swab collected by mobile phlebotomists. Additional blood draws and questionnaires over an approximately 2-month period could optionally be provided by prospective study participants. Before DNA extraction, prospective study blood samples were shipped either frozen or at room temperature. TCRbeta CDR3 regions were amplified from genomic DNA by means of the immunoSEQ Assay, a bias-controlled multiplex PCR. The original pipeline was this. The number of nucleated cells in each sample was estimated by amplification of reference gene primers within the assay. Sequence reads were collapsed and filtered to measure the absolute abundance of every unique TCRbeta CDR3 rearrangement. For each sample, productive Simpson clonality was calculated as the square root of Simpson's diversity index over productive rearrangements. TCRdb took this table from immuneACCESS and kept in-frame rearrangements with V and J called. Such tables lack part of the clones; where checked against another copy, unresolved V genes explain under half of the gap, and the rest is unexplained. V and J calls and clone size are given by that table; D and trimming were obtained from the DNA. A total of about 480,000 clones appear in this sample, roughly 90% of them only once. Less than 2% of the sample belongs to the ten largest clones.

Sample: PBMCs or T cells enriched from blood (not recorded which). Recombination joined TRBV5-1 with TRBJ2-1; TRBD2 aligns with 8 central bases. The receptor comes from a woman between 40 and 55 years old who had recovered from COVID-19. The nucleotides are TGCGCCAGCAGCTTGGGAGCGGGGGAGGGTGAGCAGTTCTTC. Translated, this is CASSLGAGEGEQFF.